This T cell receptor beta chain derives from a study of CD8+ T cells in alopecia areata. The overall study: Oral tofacitinib (5 to 10 mg twice daily) was administered to treated patients.

Extraction and reverse transcription of RNA yielded cDNA as the sequencing template. Profiled with immunoSEQ multiplex PCR; TCRdb holds only in-frame clones, not every one. The sample carries approximately 150,000 clones, about 67% recorded once. CDR1 is PRHDT and CDR2 is FYEKMQ in the germline V gene (reference sequence). V lost 0 bases to trimming and J lost 10 bases, with 13 bases between them. The CDR3 has 13 amino acids. Peripheral blood samples and lesional scalp punch biopsies were obtained from alopecia areata patients. The chain carries TRBV13 and TRBJ2-7; no clear D gene. This receptor was taken from a human donor with alopecia areata. Specimen: CD8+ T cells sorted from blood, collected at week 0. The CDR3 region has the DNA TGTGCCAGCAGCTTAGGCCGTGAGTCCCTTCAGTACTTC. This translates into CASSLGRESLQYF.